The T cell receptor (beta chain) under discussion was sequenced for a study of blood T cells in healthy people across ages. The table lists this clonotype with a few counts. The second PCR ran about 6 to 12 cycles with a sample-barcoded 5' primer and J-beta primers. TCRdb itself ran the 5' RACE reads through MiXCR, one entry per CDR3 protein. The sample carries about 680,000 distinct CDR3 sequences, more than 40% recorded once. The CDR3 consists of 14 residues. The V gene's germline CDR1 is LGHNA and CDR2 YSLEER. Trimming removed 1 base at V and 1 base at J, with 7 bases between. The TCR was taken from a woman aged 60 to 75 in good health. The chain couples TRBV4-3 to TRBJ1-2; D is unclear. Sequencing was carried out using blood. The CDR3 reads CASSQAASNYGYTF. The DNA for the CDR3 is TGCGCCAGCAGCCAAGCAGCGAGTAACTATGGCTACACCTTC.